This TCR beta chain was obtained from a study of human T cells and chemical hapten exposure. Study-wide findings and caveats: Once DPC sensitization occurred, TCRs above 1 in 1000 frequency showed no change.

This CDR3 region has 13 residues. In germline, CDR1 is LNHDA, CDR2 SQIVND (reference sequence). Between the trimmed V and J ends, which lost 6 bases and 6 bases, there was a span of 12 bases. Via MiXCR, TCRdb re-called the RACE reads, giving one row per CDR3 protein. The repertoire consists of some 120,000 distinct CDR3 sequences, with about 9.4% occurring once and the leading ten covering approximately 2%. Notes on this clonotype: Its antigen is not identified.

As for time point: healthy volunteer bleed at 2 weeks. The authors extracted total RNA from unfractionated whole blood. Source material: whole blood. The genes are TRBV19 and TRBJ2-1, with unresolved D. The sequence derives from a male donor in good health. Some clones in this sample may be carry-over from other donors' samples. DNA for the CDR3: TGTGCCAGTAGCTTTTCGCGCTTCAATGAGCAGTTCTTC. This gives the protein CASSFSRFNEQFF. The full variable domain, with the rest looked up from reference TRBV19 and TRBJ2-1, is DGGITQSPKYLFRKEGQNVTLSCEQNLNHDAMYWYRQDPGQGLRLIYYSQIVNDFQKGDIAEGYSVSREKKESFPLTVTSAQKNPTAFYLCASSFSRFNEQFFGPGTRLTVL.